A single sample is the source of the 10 T cell receptor beta chains below, sequenced in a study of beta chain features in type 1 diabetes. Study findings and constraints: There was a moderate but significant shortening of TCRB CDR3s in all four CD4+ subsets of Type 1 diabetes patients.

Their target antigens are unknown. Sequenced material consisted of expressed TCRB transcripts (all of the isolated RNA was reverse transcribed). Assay: immunoSEQ multiplex PCR; the TCRdb copy retains only in-frame clones and omits some. Of tens of thousands of clones in the sample, just under 65% are singletons; the top ten hold approximately 0.3%. Sequenced material: stem cell memory CD4+ T cells from blood. These receptors originate from a woman between 25 and 40 years old with type 1 diabetes.

This clone is a singleton in its sample. This chain uses TRBV30 with TRBJ2-1; 7 nucleotides line up with TRBD2. V lost 5 bases, J lost 7 bases, and 5 bases stayed unmatched. Germline V gives CDR1 GTSNPN, CDR2 SVGIG (reference sequence). The CDR3 loop spans 12 amino acids. The CDR3 here is CAWAAGENEQFF. The DNA of the CDR3 is TGTGCCTGGGCGGCGGGAGAGAATGAGCAGTTCTTC.

The chain carries TRBV20-1 and TRBJ1-1; no clear D. This CDR3 has 10 residues. Trimming took 7 bases from V and 4 from J, leaving 7 bases between them. Germline assignment: CDR1 DFQATT and CDR2 SNEGSKA (reference sequence). Here the CDR3 DNA reads TGCAGTGGAGGGAGCACTGAAGCTTTCTTT. Amino acids: CSGGSTEAFF.

The chain carries TRBV7-2 and TRBJ1-1, with D possibly matching TRBD1 (6 bases). Trimming removed 5 bases from V and 1 base from J, with 11 bases in between. Germline V gene lookup returns CDR1 SGHTA and CDR2 FQGNSA. This CDR3 has 14 amino acids. The CDR3 here is CASSRQAENTEAFF. The DNA of the CDR3 is TGTGCCAGCAGCCGACAGGCAGAGAACACTGAAGCTTTCTTT.

This clone has only one observation. The CDR3 loop reads CASRSVGANVLTF. The DNA for the CDR3 is TGTGCCAGCAGATCGGTAGGGGCCAACGTCCTGACTTTC. The J gene is TRBJ2-6, the V gene TRBV27; D gene uncertain. CDR1 and CDR2 (germline): MNHEY, SMNVEV (reference sequence). Trimming took 6 bases from V and 4 from J, leaving 7 bases between them. This CDR3 has 13 amino acids.

This clone was seen a handful of times. The chain couples TRBV19 to TRBJ1-2, with 8 bases aligning to TRBD1. Germline lookup yields CDR1 LNHDA and CDR2 SQIVND (reference sequence). This CDR3 has 15 residues. Trimming took 5 bases from V and 5 from J; bases not matched to a gene: 10. CDR3 in amino acids: CASSPADRATYGYTF. DNA for the CDR3: TGTGCCAGTAGTCCCGCGGACAGGGCAACATATGGCTACACCTTC.

The chain recombines TRBV10-1 with TRBJ2-1; D possibly corresponds to TRBD2 (5 bases). The length of the CDR3 is 15 residues. Germline V gives CDR1 WNHNN, CDR2 SYGVQD (reference sequence). Deletions cut 2 bases from V and 8 bases from J, with 16 bases between. CDR3: CASSEAGTLRDEQFF. As DNA, the CDR3 is TGCGCCAGCAGTGAGGCGGGCACCCTCCGCGATGAGCAGTTCTTC.

This chain joins TRBV6-6 and TRBJ2-7; unclear D gene. The ends were cut back, 5 bases at V and 1 base at J, with 15 bases in the middle. The CDR3 spans 15 residues. Germline V gene data show CDR1 as MNHNY and CDR2 as SVGAGI (reference sequence). In DNA form, the CDR3 reads TGTGCCAGCAGTCCCCACCTGGCGGTATCCTACGAGCAGTACTTC. This encodes CASSPHLAVSYEQYF.

The chain carries TRBV28 and TRBJ1-4; 9 bases are shared with TRBD1. Germline assignment: CDR1 MDHEN and CDR2 SYDVKM. Losses at the gene ends were 5 bases for V and 4 bases for J; bases not matched to a gene: 8. The CDR3 is made up of 16 amino acids. The CDR3 protein is CASSTTGQGNNEKLFF. As DNA, the CDR3 is TGTGCCAGCAGTACCACCGGACAGGGGAATAATGAAAAACTGTTTTTT.

This sequence joins TRBV29-1 and TRBJ2-3, with D unresolved. Looked up from germline, CDR1 is SQVTM and CDR2 is ANQGSEA. CDR3 length: 11 residues. V was clipped by 6 bases and J by 9 bases, with 13 bases between them. CDR3 loop: CSVEQTFTQYF. The CDR3 nucleotides are TGCAGCGTGGAACAGACTTTCACGCAGTATTTT.

The rearrangement uses TRBV6-6 and TRBJ2-7; 9 bases fit TRBD1. The CDR3 sequence is 15 residues long. In germline, CDR1 is MNHNY, CDR2 SVGAGI (reference sequence). After removal of 5 bases from V and 1 base from J, the junction contained 6 bases not matched to a gene. This chain's CDR3 is CASSRGQGFSYEQYF. The CDR3 region has the DNA TGTGCCAGCAGTCGAGGACAGGGGTTTTCCTACGAGCAGTACTTC.